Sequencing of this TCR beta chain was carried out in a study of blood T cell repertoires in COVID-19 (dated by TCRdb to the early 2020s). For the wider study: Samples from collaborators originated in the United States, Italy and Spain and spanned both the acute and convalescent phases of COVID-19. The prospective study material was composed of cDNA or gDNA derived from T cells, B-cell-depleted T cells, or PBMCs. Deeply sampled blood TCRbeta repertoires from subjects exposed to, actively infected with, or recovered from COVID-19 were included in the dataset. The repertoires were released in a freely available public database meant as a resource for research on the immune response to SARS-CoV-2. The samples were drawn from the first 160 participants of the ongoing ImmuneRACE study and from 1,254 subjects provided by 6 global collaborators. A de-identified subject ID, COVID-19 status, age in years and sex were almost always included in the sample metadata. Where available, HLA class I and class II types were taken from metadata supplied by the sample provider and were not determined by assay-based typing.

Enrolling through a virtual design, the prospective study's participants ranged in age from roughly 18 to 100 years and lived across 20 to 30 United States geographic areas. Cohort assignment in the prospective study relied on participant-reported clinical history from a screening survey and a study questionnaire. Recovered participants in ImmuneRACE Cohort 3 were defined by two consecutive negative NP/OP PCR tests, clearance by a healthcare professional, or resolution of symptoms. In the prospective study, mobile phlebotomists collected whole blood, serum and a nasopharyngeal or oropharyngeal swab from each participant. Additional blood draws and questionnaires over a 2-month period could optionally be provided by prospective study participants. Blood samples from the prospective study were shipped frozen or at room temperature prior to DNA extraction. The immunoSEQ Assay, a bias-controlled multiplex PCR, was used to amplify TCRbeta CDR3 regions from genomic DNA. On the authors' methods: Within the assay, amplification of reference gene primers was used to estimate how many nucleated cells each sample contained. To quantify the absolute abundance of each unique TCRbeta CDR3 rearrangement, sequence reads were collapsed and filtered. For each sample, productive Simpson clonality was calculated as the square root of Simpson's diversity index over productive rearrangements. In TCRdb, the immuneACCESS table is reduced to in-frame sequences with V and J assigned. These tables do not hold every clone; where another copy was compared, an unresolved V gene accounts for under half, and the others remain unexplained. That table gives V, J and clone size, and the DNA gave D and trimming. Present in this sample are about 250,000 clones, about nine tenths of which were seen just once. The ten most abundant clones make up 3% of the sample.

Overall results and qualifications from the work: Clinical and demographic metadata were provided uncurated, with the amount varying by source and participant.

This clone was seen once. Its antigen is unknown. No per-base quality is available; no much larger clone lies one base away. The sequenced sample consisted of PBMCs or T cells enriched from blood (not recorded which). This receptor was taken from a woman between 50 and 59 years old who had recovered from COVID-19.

The encoded CDR3 is CASSKLDTGGRQPQHF. In nucleotides, the sequence is TGTGCCAGCAGCAAACTCGATACAGGGGGCCGCCAGCCCCAGCATTTT. The chain is made from TRBV7-9 and TRBJ1-5, and 9 bases in between align with TRBD1. V has 5 bases trimmed and J has 7 bases trimmed; junction bases matching no gene number 12. The CDR3 runs 16 residues from the cysteine to the phenylalanine. The read is trimmed to its CDR3 DNA, 48 bases read in frame from base 1. CDR1 and CDR2, per the germline V gene (reference sequence), are SEHNR and FQNEAQ.